This TCR beta chain is drawn from a study of blood T cell repertoires in COVID-19. Data came from immunoSEQ multiplex PCR; TCRdb stores just in-frame clones and leaves some out. The profile shows roughly 64,000 clones, 70% to 90% of them singletons. The V segment lost 5 bases and the J segment 4 bases; nucleotides outside the gene matches: 6. The germline V gene has CDR1 MNHEY and CDR2 SMNVEV (reference sequence). The CDR3 loop spans 15 amino acids. V is TRBV27 and J is TRBJ2-2; TRBD1 matches at 8 bases. The clonotype originates from a man aged 45-60 years with active COVID-19. The sample consisted of peripheral blood. CDR3 in amino acids: CASSPQTGATGELFF. CDR3 coding DNA: TGTGCCAGCAGTCCCCAGACAGGGGCCACCGGGGAGCTGTTTTTT.